A selection of T cell receptor beta chains follows, all from one sample in a study of Ad26.COV2.S vaccination and SARS-CoV-2 variants. Using immunoSEQ multiplex PCR, the repertoire was profiled, and TCRdb retains in-frame clones only, with some absent. The table shows over 350,000 clones, with around 85% occurring only once. The input for sequencing was peripheral blood, taken in a trial of Ad26.COV2.S vaccine versus placebo. Receptor source: a person between 18 and 60 years old who received the Ad26.COV2.S COVID-19 vaccine or a placebo. Both conserved end residues are part of each CDR3. D genes are given only for firm matches. Clone size, where shown, is once, few, many, or a class for clones that have expanded.

V	size	D	J	CDR3	DNA
TRBV6-5	-	-	TRBJ1-2	CATKRDYGYTF	TGTGCCACCAAAAGGGACTATGGCTACACCTTC
TRBV10-2	once	-	TRBJ2-1	CASSEVFGGSSSYNEQFF	TGCGCCAGCAGTGAAGTCTTCGGAGGGTCGAGCAGCTACAATGAGCAGTTCTTC
TRBV3-1/TRBV3-2	few	-	TRBJ2-7	CASSQNIYYEQYF	TGTGCCAGCAGCCAAAACATCTACTACGAGCAGTACTTC
TRBV5-1	-	-	TRBJ1-2	CASSLVGTDGYTF	TGCGCCAGCAGCTTGGTAGGGACCGATGGCTACACCTTC
TRBV6-5	-	-	TRBJ1-1	CASGRPGPNTEAFF	TGTGCCAGCGGACGACCGGGACCCAACACTGAAGCTTTCTTT
TRBV5-4	-	TRBD2	TRBJ2-1	CASSPWASGGLNNEQFF	TGTGCCAGCAGCCCCTGGGCTAGCGGGGGGCTGAACAATGAGCAGTTCTTC
TRBV6-5	-	-	TRBJ1-6	CASSPVSYNSPLHF	TGTGCCAGCAGTCCGGTCTCCTATAATTCACCCCTCCACTTT
TRBV6-5	once	TRBD1	TRBJ1-3	CASSITGGSGNTIYF	TGTGCCAGCAGTATAACAGGGGGAAGTGGAAACACCATATATTTT
TRBV5-1	-	-	TRBJ1-4	CASSSSGELEKLFF	TGCGCCAGCAGTTCGTCCGGGGAATTAGAAAAACTGTTTTTT
TRBV12-3/TRBV12-4	few	-	TRBJ1-6	CASSFPGGPLHF	TGTGCCAGCAGTTTCCCCGGGGGACCCCTCCACTTT
TRBV7-6	few	-	TRBJ1-2	CASSLSGMNGYTF	TGTGCCAGCAGCTTATCGGGCATGAATGGCTACACCTTC
TRBV10-2	once	-	TRBJ2-1	CASSLDRPSYNEQFF	TGCGCCAGCAGTCTGGACAGACCCTCCTACAATGAGCAGTTCTTC
TRBV4-1	-	-	TRBJ1-1	CASSQEGGFAFF	TGCGCCAGCAGCCAAGAAGGTGGATTCGCTTTCTTT
TRBV30	-	-	TRBJ2-3	CAWDPGMQQSTDTQYF	TGTGCCTGGGATCCCGGGATGCAACAAAGCACAGATACGCAGTATTTT
TRBV7-2	once	-	TRBJ2-7	CASSLGAGSGEQYF	TGTGCCAGCAGCTTAGGGGCAGGATCCGGCGAGCAGTACTTC
TRBV11-2	-	-	TRBJ1-6	CASSVVPRSFNSPLHF	TGTGCCAGCAGCGTAGTTCCGAGGAGTTTTAATTCACCCCTCCACTTT
TRBV7-8	-	-	TRBJ1-2	CASTHRDGKGYTF	TGTGCCAGCACGCACAGGGATGGGAAGGGCTACACCTTC
TRBV6-5	-	TRBD1	TRBJ1-2	CASTGQGGLRGTF	TGTGCCAGCACGGGTCAAGGGGGCTTAAGGGGCACCTTC
TRBV5-1	-	TRBD1	TRBJ1-1	CASRTGTGGTEAFF	TGCGCCAGCAGAACCGGGACAGGGGGCACTGAAGCTTTCTTT
TRBV5-6	once	-	TRBJ1-1	CASSLGQTEAFF	TGTGCCAGCAGCTTGGGACAGACTGAAGCTTTCTTT
TRBV2	-	-	TRBJ1-2	CASSEQGYNNYGYTF	TGTGCCAGCAGTGAACAGGGGTACAATAACTATGGCTACACCTTC
TRBV7-9	-	TRBD1	TRBJ1-2	CASSAGTGITNYGYTF	TGTGCCAGCAGCGCCGGGACAGGGATAACTAACTATGGCTACACCTTC
TRBV4-1	few	-	TRBJ2-1	CASRAGQSSYNEQFF	TGCGCCAGCAGGGCGGGGCAGAGCTCCTACAATGAGCAGTTCTTC
TRBV11-2	-	-	TRBJ1-6	CASSYPRDSSEPFTRGSYNSPLHF	TGTGCCAGCAGTTATCCCCGTGACAGTTCCGAACCATTCACTAGGGGGTCCTATAATTCACCCCTCCACTTT
TRBV6-4	-	-	TRBJ2-2	CASTKDLGYGELFF	TGTGCCAGCACCAAGGACTTGGGATACGGGGAGCTGTTTTTT
TRBV2	-	-	TRBJ1-2	CASSEASGIRYGYTF	TGTGCCAGCAGTGAAGCATCGGGAATCCGGTATGGCTACACCTTC
TRBV27	-	-	TRBJ1-5	CASRGNGNPNQPQHF	TGTGCCAGCAGAGGAAACGGGAACCCCAATCAGCCCCAGCATTTT
TRBV12-5	-	TRBD2	TRBJ2-3	CASGLGLRGLAANSTDTQYF	TGTGCTAGTGGTTTGGGCCTCCGGGGACTAGCGGCGAATAGCACAGATACGCAGTATTTT
TRBV12-3/TRBV12-4	-	-	TRBJ2-7	CASSYDSGYEQYF	TGTGCCAGCAGTTATGACAGTGGGTACGAGCAGTACTTC
TRBV7-9	-	-	TRBJ1-2	CASSIPGASVYGYTF	TGTGCCAGCAGCATACCCGGGGCCTCCGTCTATGGCTACACCTTC
TRBV2	-	-	TRBJ1-2	CASAWDVLSGYTF	TGTGCCAGCGCCTGGGACGTTTTAAGTGGCTACACCTTC
TRBV6-5	-	-	TRBJ2-5	CASRGRGGYQETQYF	TGTGCCAGCAGGGGCAGGGGAGGGTACCAAGAGACCCAGTACTTC
TRBV30	-	-	TRBJ1-1	CAWSGKGWGEAFF	TGTGCCTGGAGTGGTAAGGGCTGGGGTGAAGCTTTCTTT
TRBV18	-	TRBD2	TRBJ2-3	CASSPTGTSGAQRADTQYF	TGTGCCAGCTCACCAACCGGGACTAGCGGGGCCCAACGGGCAGATACGCAGTATTTT
TRBV6-1	few	-	TRBJ1-2	CASSETGTIPGGYTF	TGTGCCAGCAGTGAAACGGGGACAATACCGGGAGGCTACACCTTC
TRBV5-6	-	-	TRBJ1-4	CASSSLGGWSEKLFF	TGTGCCAGCAGCTCACTCGGGGGGTGGAGTGAAAAACTGTTTTTT
TRBV27	once	TRBD2	TRBJ2-1	CASSLRGVSNEQFF	TGTGCCAGCAGTCTGCGGGGGGTCTCCAATGAGCAGTTCTTC